This TCR beta chain was sequenced for a study of post-analysis software for immune sequencing data. The wider study: Disease courses included relapsing-remitting, secondary progressive and progressive-relapsing multiple sclerosis. Notes on the study in general: Compared against controls, patients with multiple sclerosis displayed significantly lower normalized Chao1 diversity. Patients showed TRBV5-6, TRBV5-1 and TRBV20-1 among roughly 5 TRBV segments more frequent than in controls. Under F measure analysis, samples from one preparation batch co-clustered strongly.

The TCR beta cDNA libraries contained unique molecular identifiers. The yield from roughly 1 to 10 million T cells was roughly 0.5 million cDNA molecules in total. MiXCR, applied by TCRdb to the PCR reads, yields one record per CDR3 protein. The sample consists of 600,000 to 700,000 distinct CDR3 sequences, approximately 60% of them appearing once. This clonotype was recorded a few times. Its antigen is still unknown. V lost 3 bases, J lost 7 bases, and 10 bases lay in between. There are 12 residues in the CDR3. The V gene's germline CDR1 is SGHRS and CDR2 YFSETQ. The rearrangement links TRBV5-1 to TRBJ2-5; D remains unclear. This clonotype was obtained from a girl between 2 and 10 years old with multiple sclerosis. Sequencing was performed on blood. The CDR3 region has the DNA TGCGCCAGCAGCTCAGATCCAGGGACCCAGTACTTC. Its protein is CASSSDPGTQYF.